One and the same sample provided the 15 T cell receptor beta chains below, sequenced in a study of tumor-infiltrating lymphocytes in primary liver carcinoma. They got blood RNA out of unsorted whole blood and also pulled out germline DNA. Total RNA (roughly 530 ng) served as template for TCR beta cDNA synthesis primed by a constant-region primer. Each TCR beta library was derived from three nested multiplex PCR rounds that employed slightly modified ARM-PCR. Forward primers for TRBV1-TRBV30 and a C-beta reverse primer served the first two PCR rounds, at about 10 cycles each. Using its own MiXCR run on the multiplex PCR reads, TCRdb lists one record per CDR3 protein. The sample lists 310,000 or so distinct CDR3 sequences, about 65% occurring once. The sample taken for sequencing was peripheral blood. The receptor source for this set is a man aged 35 to 55 with primary liver carcinoma and hepatitis B virus infection.

To note about this clonotype: The junction does not match germline at one end; this may be a read error. The rearrangement links TRBV29-1 to TRBJ2-5; no clear D. Germline V gene lookup returns CDR1 SQVTM and CDR2 ANQGSEA. This CDR3 contains 11 residues. CDR3 region: CSVRMGETQYF. CDR3 coding DNA: TGCAGCGTACGGATGGGCGAGACCCAATATTTC. The full variable domain, rest sourced from reference TRBV29-1 and TRBJ2-5, is SAVISQKPSRDICQRGTSLTIQCQVDSQVTMMFWYRQQPGQSLTLIATANQGSEATYESGFVIDKFPISRPNLTFSTLTVSNMSPEDSSIYLCSVRMGETQYFGPGTRLLVL.

CDR3 nucleotides: TGTGCCAGCATCCTGGGGACTACTGGCGGGAGTAAAGGGCAGTTCTTC. Its translation is CASILGTTGGSKGQFF. The chain is built from TRBV6-1 and TRBJ2-1, with TRBD2 matching 7 bases. CDR1 is MNHNS, CDR2 SASEGT, per germline. The CDR3 totals 16 residues. The junction had 21 bases not matched to a gene; V was cut back by 7 bases and J by 12 bases.

Note on this clonotype: Sequence at one end of the junction differs from germline and may be a read error. The chain uses TRBV11-2 and TRBJ2-7; the D is unclear. The germline gives CDR1 SGHAT, CDR2 FQNNGV. The CDR3 totals 16 residues. The DNA of the CDR3 is TGTGCCAGCAGCCTAGATATTGTAGCCGGTACCTATGAGCAGAACTTC. As protein: CASSLDIVAGTYEQNF.

The rearrangement links TRBV12-5 to TRBJ1-1; D unresolved. Germline V gene lookup returns CDR1 LGHNT and CDR2 FRNRAP. The CDR3 runs to 13 residues. The germline V and J ends were trimmed by 1 base and 7 bases, with 10 bases remaining between them. The CDR3 DNA reads TGTGCTAGTGGTTTGGCGGCCATGGGTGAAGCTTTCTTT. Amino acid sequence: CASGLAAMGEAFF.

As regards this clonotype: Since a much larger clone is just one base distant, this may be a read error. This chain uses TRBV10-3 with TRBJ2-6; 7 positions match TRBD1. The junction had 7 bases not matched to a gene; V was cut back by 4 bases and J by 4 bases. The germline V gene encodes CDR1 ENHRY and CDR2 SYGVKD. This CDR3 has 16 amino acids. The chain's CDR3 is CAISAGQVKGANVLTF. CDR3 DNA sequence: TGTGCCATCAGTGCCGGACAGGTGAAAGGGGCCAACGTCCTGACTTTC.

With respect to this clonotype: The conserved final phenylalanine or tryptophan is absent from the CDR3, which likely points to a read error. V and J are TRBV5-1 and TRBJ2-1; D possibly corresponds to TRBD2 (6 bases). CDR1 and CDR2 from the germline V gene are SGHRS and YFSETQ. With 9 bases removed from V and 6 bases from J, the gap between germline ends came to 10 bases. This CDR3 has 11 amino acids. The CDR3 DNA sequence: TGCGCCACCCGGGACTCCAATGAGCAGTTCTTA. It yields the protein CATRDSNEQFL.

Many counts were recorded for this clonotype. The rearrangement uses TRBV12-3 or TRBV12-4 and TRBJ2-7; unclear D gene. This CDR3 spans 12 amino acids. Trimming removed 5 bases from V and 3 bases from J, with 8 bases in between. CDR3 protein: CASSLQSYEQYF. CDR3 DNA: TGTGCCAGCAGTCTCCAGAGCTACGAGCAGTACTTC.

There are many counts of this clonotype. J is TRBJ1-1 and V is TRBV6-5; 8 nucleotides agree with TRBD1. The CDR3 has 13 residues. The V gene end was trimmed by 6 bases and the J gene end by 3 bases; junction bases not matched to a gene: 3. The germline V gene has CDR1 MNHEY and CDR2 SVGAGI. The CDR3 loop reads CASRIQGDTEAFF. The DNA for the CDR3 is TGTGCCAGCAGGATACAGGGGGACACTGAAGCTTTCTTT.

The CDR3 protein is CASSYATGADTQHF. The CDR3 DNA follows: TGTGCCAGCAGCTACGCGACAGGGGCAGATACGCAGCATTTT. The rearrangement joins TRBV6-5 to TRBJ2-3; 8 positions match TRBD1. TRBJ1-5 matches the DNA end more closely, so the J call is doubtful. The CDR3 is 14 residues long. The V gene's germline CDR1 is MNHEY and CDR2 SVGAGI.

This clonotype was observed once. A much larger clonotype is one base distant, so this may be a read error. The chain couples TRBV6-5 to TRBJ2-2, with D perhaps assigned TRBD1 or TRBD2 (5 bases each). From germline, CDR1 is MNHEY and CDR2 SVGAGI. CDR3 length: 14 amino acids. DNA for the CDR3: TGTGCCAGCAGTTACTTCAGGGTTCCCGGGGAGCTGCTTTTT. It codes for CASSYFRVPGELLF.

The sample holds many counts of this clonotype. V gene TRBV11-2 combines with J gene TRBJ1-2, with D possibly matching TRBD1 (5 bases). Germline V gene lookup returns CDR1 SGHAT and CDR2 FQNNGV. Trimming stripped 0 bases from V and 8 bases from J, with 13 bases between. The CDR3 runs 14 residues. The CDR3 is CASSLDLGARGYTF. For the CDR3, the DNA is TGTGCCAGCAGCTTAGATTTAGGGGCTCGGGGCTACACCTTC.

To note about this clonotype: This may stem from a read error, because a much larger clone lies one nucleotide away. The V gene is TRBV6-1, the J gene TRBJ2-1; D uncertain. CDR3 length: 16 residues. Germline CDR1 and CDR2: MNHNS and SASEGT. V lost 11 bases to trimming and J lost 2 bases, with 22 bases between them. The CDR3 loop reads CAGKLTGGDAYNEQFF. DNA for the CDR3: TGTGCCGGCAAGTTGACTGGCGGTGATGCCTACAATGAGCAGTTCTTC.

About this clonotype itself: A much larger clone lies a single base off, so this may be a read error. The chain couples TRBV6-1 to TRBJ2-1; D is uncertain. There are 11 residues in the CDR3. Trimming left V 1 base short and J 11 bases short, with 6 bases between. Germline values: CDR1 MNHNS, CDR2 SASEGT. The CDR3 DNA sequence: TGTGCCAGCAGTGAAGGGGGTAAGCAGTTCTTC. It codes for CASSEGGKQFF.

This clonotype was counted at least ten times. The CDR3 region is CASSELGLATGTQYF. The CDR3 DNA sequence: TGTGCCAGCAGTGAATTAGGACTCGCCACGGGTACGCAGTATTTT. The rearrangement uses TRBV6-1 and TRBJ2-3; a weak D match, TRBD2 (5 bases). The CDR3 covers 15 residues. Germline V CDR1 and CDR2: MNHNS, SASEGT. The V end lost 2 bases, the J end lost 8 bases, and 17 bases lay between the germline ends.

The CDR3 is CASSILARRYEQYF. In DNA, the CDR3 is TGTGCCAGTAGTATACTAGCGCGAAGGTACGAGCAGTACTTC. The chain is built from TRBV19 and TRBJ2-7, with TRBD2 as a possible D gene (6 bases). The V gene's germline CDR1 is LNHDA and CDR2 SQIVND (reference sequence). The CDR3 extends over 14 amino acids. V dropped 2 bases and J dropped 4 bases, with 12 bases sitting between them.